This T cell receptor (beta chain) was identified during a study of blood T cell repertoires in COVID-19. TCRdb's copy holds only in-frame clones and misses some; the assay was immunoSEQ multiplex PCR. The repertoire holds fewer than 200,000 clones, with around nine tenths as singletons. The CDR3 runs to 15 residues. Per the germline V gene, CDR1 is MRHNA and CDR2 is SNTAGT. With V trimmed by 6 bases and J by 8 bases, 10 bases remained unmatched. The clonotype originates from a man over 45 who had recovered from COVID-19. This chain links TRBV6-4 with TRBJ2-1; 10 nucleotides agree with TRBD1. Specimen: peripheral blood. In nucleotides, the CDR3 is TGTGCCAGCAGCCAAACTTGGACAGGGGGTTATGAGCAGTTCTTC. It encodes CASSQTWTGGYEQFF.